A single sample gave rise to the 3 T cell receptor beta chains below, sequenced in a study of blood T cell repertoires in COVID-19. This table comes from immunoSEQ multiplex PCR, and its TCRdb copy is limited to in-frame clones, with some not included. The data show some 58,000 clones, 90% seen once. Sequencing used peripheral blood. All receptors come from a man aged 35-49 years with acute or convalescent COVID-19.

The chain recombines TRBV6-2 or TRBV6-3 with TRBJ2-3; 8 bases line up with TRBD1. Germline V gives CDR1 MNHEY, CDR2 SVGEGT. The CDR3 is made up of 16 amino acids. V shed 4 bases, J shed 1 base, and the junction held 7 bases outside the gene matches. CDR3 protein: CASSWTGQDGTDTQYF. CDR3 nucleotide sequence: TGTGCCAGCAGTTGGACAGGGCAGGATGGCACAGATACGCAGTATTTT.

The chain employs TRBV15 and TRBJ1-3; 9 nucleotides line up with TRBD1. Germline-derived CDR1 and CDR2 are LNHNV and YYDKDF (reference sequence). V dropped 1 base and J dropped 7; count of bases not matched to a gene: 5. This CDR3 is 15 amino acids long. The CDR3 sequence: CATSRVQGADNTIYF. The DNA for the CDR3 is TGTGCCACCAGCAGAGTACAGGGGGCGGATAACACCATATATTTT.

The chain carries TRBV19 and TRBJ1-1; D perhaps matches TRBD1 (6 bases). Germline V gives CDR1 LNHDA, CDR2 SQIVND (reference sequence). Trimming stripped 7 bases from V and 0 bases from J, with 12 bases between. CDR3 length equals 14 residues. CDR3 sequence reads: CASTVGTLNTEAFF. DNA of the CDR3: TGTGCCAGTACTGTCGGGACATTGAACACTGAAGCTTTCTTT.